Each of the 29 T cell receptor beta chains below was sequenced from the same sample in a study of blood T cell repertoires in COVID-19. Measured with immunoSEQ multiplex PCR; TCRdb has only the in-frame clones, and not every one. Of more than 200,000 clones listed, 88% are singletons. Sequencing was carried out using peripheral blood. The receptor set was obtained from a man in his forties or fifties with acute or convalescent COVID-19.

Worth noting for this clone: This sample includes further DNA sequences coding for the same CDR3. The rearrangement links TRBV3-1 (or the pseudogene TRBV3-2) to TRBJ2-7; D might be TRBD1 (5 bases). CDR3 length equals 13 residues. Per germline, CDR1 LGHDT and CDR2 YNNKEL (reference sequence). Trimming shortened V by 3 bases and J by 1 base, and 7 bases separated the two germline ends. Here the CDR3 DNA reads TGTGCCAGCAGCCAGGGGCGTTCCTACGAGCAGTACTTC. Its protein product is CASSQGRSYEQYF.

The V gene is TRBV7-2, the J gene TRBJ2-5; D not certain. CDR1 is SGHTA, CDR2 FQGNSA, per germline. V shed 1 base and J shed 1 base, with 10 bases lying between them. CDR3 length: 15 residues. The CDR3 DNA reads TGTGCCAGCAGCTTAGTTGCGGCAATCCAAGAGACCCAGTACTTC. Residues: CASSLVAAIQETQYF.

The V call is TRBV28, the J call TRBJ1-1, with D unresolved. The CDR3 loop spans 13 amino acids. V lost 1 base to trimming and J lost 3 bases, with 6 bases between them. Germline V CDR1 and CDR2: MDHEN, SYDVKM. The CDR3 sequence is CASSLSEYTEAFF. The CDR3 DNA is TGTGCCAGCAGTTTATCGGAGTACACTGAAGCTTTCTTT.

The V call is TRBV5-8, the J call TRBJ2-7, with 8 bases identical to TRBD1. V shed 0 bases and J 5 bases; nucleotides not matched to a gene: 7. The germline V gene has CDR1 SGHTS and CDR2 YDEGEE. CDR3 length equals 15 residues. As DNA, the CDR3 is TGTGCCAGCAGCTTGGGGACAGGGATCGTCCACGAGCAGTACTTC. This encodes CASSLGTGIVHEQYF.

CDR3 sequence (DNA): TGTGCCAGCAGTTTATTTGACAGGGAGAACACCGGGGAGCTGTTTTTT. Protein product: CASSLFDRENTGELFF. The gene calls are TRBV28 and TRBJ2-2; 7 nucleotides align to TRBD1. This CDR3 is 16 amino acids long. Germline V CDR1 and CDR2: MDHEN, SYDVKM. V trimming: 1 base; J trimming: 1 base; junction bases outside the gene matches: 3. Variable domain in full (rest from reference TRBV28 and TRBJ2-2): DVKVTQSSRYLVKRTGEKVFLECVQDMDHENMFWYRQDPGLGLRLIYFSYDVKMKEKGDIPEGYSVSREKKERFSLILESASTNQTSMYLCASSLFDRENTGELFFGEGSRLTVL.

J is TRBJ2-2 and V is TRBV9, with 11 bases lining up with TRBD2. The V segment lost 5 bases and the J segment 3 bases; nucleotides outside the gene matches: 9. The length of the CDR3 is 17 residues. The germline V gene encodes CDR1 SGDLS and CDR2 YYNGEE. The CDR3 loop is CASSRLAGPDYTGELFF. The CDR3, as DNA: TGTGCCAGCAGTAGACTAGCGGGGCCCGATTACACCGGGGAGCTGTTTTTT. The whole variable domain, filled in from reference TRBV9 and TRBJ2-2, reads DSGVTQTPKHLITATGQRVTLRCSPRSGDLSVYWYQQSLDQGLQFLIQYYNGEERAKGNILERFSAQQFPDLHSELNLSSLELGDSALYFCASSRLAGPDYTGELFFGEGSRLTVL.

The genes are TRBV18 and TRBJ2-6; 7 positions agree with TRBD1. The V segment lost 6 bases and the J segment 1 base; nucleotides outside the gene matches: 3. This CDR3 is 15 amino acids long. Per germline, CDR1 KGHSH and CDR2 LQKENI. CDR3 DNA sequence: TGTGCCAGCTCGCGACAGGGATCTGGGGCCAACGTCCTGACTTTC. This sequence encodes CASSRQGSGANVLTF.

This clone was recorded once. The rearrangement joins TRBV11-3 to TRBJ2-3, with TRBD2 matching 11 bases. Germline-derived CDR1 and CDR2 are SGHNT and YENEEA. The CDR3 has 16 amino acids. V was clipped by 1 base and J by 2 bases; unmatched bases: 2. As DNA, the CDR3 is TGTGCCAGCAGCTTAGGACTAGCGGGGACCACAGATACGCAGTATTTT. Translation: CASSLGLAGTTDTQYF. The full variable domain, its missing parts supplied by reference TRBV11-3 and TRBJ2-3, is EAGVVQSPRYKIIEKKQPVAFWCNPISGHNTLYWYLQNLGQGPELLIRYENEEAVDDSQLPKDRFSAERLKGVDSTLKIQPAELGDSAVYLCASSLGLAGTTDTQYFGPGTRLTVL.

This chain connects TRBV5-8 to TRBJ1-5, with D hard to call. CDR3 length equals 18 residues. The V gene's germline CDR1 is SGHTS and CDR2 YDEGEE. V was pared by 4 bases and J by 0 bases, with 20 bases between. The CDR3 region has the DNA TGTGCCAGCAGCACCGCCCCGTCGTCAGACTATAGCAATCAGCCCCAGCATTTT. It specifies CASSTAPSSDYSNQPQHF.

The chain is built from TRBV19 and TRBJ2-3; TRBD2 agrees at 8 bases. Germline V gene data show CDR1 as LNHDA and CDR2 as SQIVND (reference sequence). CDR3 length: 14 amino acids. V lost 6 bases to trimming and J lost 1 base; unmatched junction nucleotides: 3. In DNA form, the CDR3 reads TGTGCCAGTAGGGCTAGCGGGCGCACAGATACGCAGTATTTT. This translates into CASRASGRTDTQYF.

The chain couples TRBV3-1 (or the pseudogene TRBV3-2) to TRBJ1-2; D might be TRBD1 (6 bases). The length of the CDR3 is 14 residues. Germline CDR1 LGHDT, CDR2 YNNKEL (reference sequence). Trimming shortened V by 1 base and J by 7 bases, and 13 bases separated the two germline ends. In DNA form, the CDR3 reads TGTGCCAGCAGCCAAGTAGGGACAATGGGTGGCTACACCTTC. It is translated as CASSQVGTMGGYTF.

Turning to this clone: At one boundary the junction diverges from the germline segment, which might be a read error. This rearrangement joins TRBV7-7 to TRBJ2-1; 16 bases are a match to TRBD2. From germline, CDR1 is SSHAT and CDR2 FNYEAQ (reference sequence). The CDR3 consists of 16 residues. CDR3 loop: CASSAGLAGGVREQFF. In nucleotides, the CDR3 is TGTGCTAGCAGCGCGGGACTAGCGGGAGGGGTGCGTGAGCAGTTCTTC.

This clone was counted between two and nine times. The chain couples TRBV4-1 to TRBJ1-5; 7 nucleotides line up with TRBD1. With V trimmed by 4 bases and J by 4 bases, 13 bases remained unmatched. CDR3 length equals 17 residues. Germline loops: CDR1 MGHRA, CDR2 YSYEKL. CDR3 in DNA: TGCGCCAGCAGCCCCCTGGCGGGGACAGAACTAAATCAGCCCCAGCATTTT. Protein: CASSPLAGTELNQPQHF.

The rearrangement uses TRBV6-5 and TRBJ1-6; no reliable D call. Trimming cost V 8 bases and J 4 bases, with 15 bases left between them. The germline V gene encodes CDR1 MNHEY and CDR2 SVGAGI. The CDR3 length is 15 residues. In DNA form, the CDR3 reads TGTGCCAGCCTACAGACCGCCCGATATAATTCACCCCTCCACTTT. Translated: CASLQTARYNSPLHF.

The genes are TRBV5-1 and TRBJ1-5, with 8 nucleotides matching TRBD1. Germline V CDR1 and CDR2: SGHRS, YFSETQ. The CDR3 is made up of 17 amino acids. Unmatched junction bases numbered 19, after V lost 9 bases and J lost 5 bases. CDR3 amino acids: CATTLKDREVEDQPQHF. DNA for the CDR3: TGCGCCACCACACTCAAGGACAGGGAGGTCGAGGATCAGCCCCAGCATTTT.

The chain carries TRBV19 and TRBJ1-5; the D gene is possibly TRBD1 (6 bases). The V gene lost 5 bases and the J gene lost 3 bases, with 14 bases spanning the gap. The germline V gene has CDR1 LNHDA and CDR2 SQIVND (reference sequence). The length of the CDR3 is 15 residues. The CDR3 DNA is TGTGCCAGTAGTTTGCCCCGACAGGACAATCAGCCCCAGCATTTT. This gives the protein CASSLPRQDNQPQHF. Full variable domain (missing parts from reference TRBV19 and TRBJ1-5): DGGITQSPKYLFRKEGQNVTLSCEQNLNHDAMYWYRQDPGQGLRLIYYSQIVNDFQKGDIAEGYSVSREKKESFPLTVTSAQKNPTAFYLCASSLPRQDNQPQHFGDGTRLSIL.

The J gene is TRBJ1-2, the V gene TRBV11-2, with 7 bases lining up with TRBD1. CDR1 and CDR2 (germline): SGHAT, FQNNGV. Losses at the gene ends were 0 bases for V and 2 bases for J; bases not matched to a gene: 9. This CDR3 has 17 amino acids. The CDR3 here is CASSLEDGTVVNYGYTF. Written as DNA, the CDR3 is TGTGCCAGCAGCTTAGAGGATGGGACAGTCGTAAACTATGGCTACACCTTC.

The chain has TRBV7-2 and TRBJ2-7; 10 bases agree with TRBD2. Germline assignment: CDR1 SGHTA and CDR2 FQGNSA. The CDR3 has 19 amino acids. J was trimmed by 1 base and V by 4 bases; bases with no gene match: 16. Written as DNA, the CDR3 is TGTGCCAGCAGCTCGCGGACTAGCGGCCATAGGAGCTGGTCCTACGAGCAGTACTTC. This gives the protein CASSSRTSGHRSWSYEQYF.

This clone was seen a few times. The V and J genes are TRBV6-1 and TRBJ1-2, with TRBD1 as a possible D gene (5 bases). Germline V gives CDR1 MNHNS, CDR2 SASEGT. Trimming pared 3 bases from V and 4 bases from J, leaving 12 bases between. This CDR3 is 14 amino acids long. The CDR3 bases are TGTGCCAGCAGTGAGCCAGGGTTGGGCTATGGCTACACCTTC. Protein: CASSEPGLGYGYTF.

The chain uses TRBV4-2 and TRBJ1-2; TRBD1 matches 7 bases. V lost 1 base to trimming and J lost 1 base; unmatched junction nucleotides: 6. This CDR3 is built from 16 residues. Germline V gene sequence: CDR1 LGHNA, CDR2 YNFKEQ. The CDR3 sequence: CASSQVGDRLNYGYTF. CDR3 sequence (DNA): TGTGCCAGCAGCCAAGTAGGGGACAGACTTAACTATGGCTACACCTTC.

The V call is TRBV6-6, the J call TRBJ2-7; 9 bases line up with TRBD2. Germline trimming cut 6 bases from V and 2 bases from J; bases unmatched to any gene: 8. Germline CDR1 is MNHNY and CDR2 is SVGAGI (reference sequence). The CDR3 loop spans 15 amino acids. Written as DNA, the CDR3 is TGTGCCAGCAGCCTGGGGACTAGCCTCCCCTACGAGCAGTACTTC. This codes for CASSLGTSLPYEQYF.

This rearrangement joins TRBV6-5 to TRBJ1-6, with TRBD1 matching over 8 bases. Trimming at V came to 5 bases and at J to 10 bases, leaving 4 bases not matched to a gene. CDR1 and CDR2 (germline): MNHEY, SVGAGI. This CDR3 region has 13 residues. CDR3 bases: TGTGCCAGCAGTCACAGGGGGAAGTCACCCCTCCACTTT. It encodes CASSHRGKSPLHF.

The chain uses TRBV7-2 and TRBJ2-2; 10 nucleotides agree with TRBD2. The CDR3 contains 15 residues. The germline gives CDR1 SGHTA, CDR2 FQGNSA. V shed 7 bases and J 5 bases; nucleotides not matched to a gene: 7. CDR3 region: CASTHTSGKTGELFF. The CDR3 nucleotides are TGTGCCAGCACCCACACTAGCGGGAAAACCGGGGAGCTGTTTTTT.

CDR3 coding DNA: TGTGCCAGTAGCCCTCCGGGACATGAAGAGACCCAGTACTTC. Translated, it gives CASSPPGHEETQYF. The V call is TRBV19, the J call TRBJ2-5; perhaps TRBD1 as D (6 bases). CDR3 length equals 14 residues. Trimming pared 6 bases from V and 3 bases from J, leaving 14 bases between. Germline V gene lookup returns CDR1 LNHDA and CDR2 SQIVND (reference sequence).

This chain connects TRBV7-9 to TRBJ2-1; D possibly corresponds to TRBD2 (5 bases). Germline loops: CDR1 SEHNR, CDR2 FQNEAQ (reference sequence). CDR3 length: 15 amino acids. Trimming shortened V by 5 bases and J by 8 bases, and 19 bases separated the two germline ends. CDR3 sequence (DNA): TGTGCCAGCAGCGTACGAAGAGGGAGTGTGGATGAGCAGTTCTTC. Its translation is CASSVRRGSVDEQFF.

The J gene is TRBJ1-3, the V gene TRBV27; 8 nucleotides align to TRBD1. Losses at the gene ends were 5 bases for V and 3 bases for J; bases not matched to a gene: 9. This CDR3 has 16 amino acids. Germline V CDR1 and CDR2: MNHEY, SMNVEV (reference sequence). The CDR3 loop is CASSHPGRGHGNTIYF. The CDR3 DNA follows: TGTGCCAGCAGTCATCCCGGCAGGGGGCATGGAAACACCATATATTTT.

The rearrangement uses TRBV10-3 and TRBJ2-1, with 10 bases aligning to TRBD2. J gave up 6 bases and V 4 bases, and 3 bases lay outside the gene matches. CDR1 ENHRY and CDR2 SYGVKD come from the germline V gene. CDR3 size: 14 residues. The DNA of the CDR3 is TGTGCCATCAGTGTTAGCGGGAGGTTCAATGAGCAGTTCTTC. This translates into CAISVSGRFNEQFF.

J is TRBJ2-7 and V is TRBV28; D ambiguous. Trimming shortened V by 6 bases and J by 3 bases, and 18 bases separated the two germline ends. The germline CDR1 and CDR2 sequences are MDHEN and SYDVKM. This CDR3 spans 15 amino acids. CDR3 in amino acids: CASSPLGVGIYEQYF. The CDR3 bases are TGTGCCAGCAGCCCCCTTGGAGTCGGTATCTACGAGCAGTACTTC.

V usage is TRBV28 and J usage is TRBJ2-1, with TRBD2 matching 11 bases. The J segment lost 0 bases and the V segment lost 6 bases, leaving 13 bases of the junction unmatched. CDR3 length: 19 residues. CDR1 is MDHEN and CDR2 is SYDVKM in the germline V gene. The CDR3 nucleotides are TGTGCCAGCAGCCCGGGGTTCGGGACTAGCGGATACTCCTACAATGAGCAGTTCTTC. Translation gives CASSPGFGTSGYSYNEQFF.